These 8 T cell receptor beta chains were all obtained from the same sample, sequenced in a study of blood T cell repertoires in COVID-19. TCRdb's table, derived via immunoSEQ multiplex PCR, lists solely in-frame clones and lacks some. The sample shows roughly 300,000 clones, roughly 90% of them seen only once. The sequenced material came from peripheral blood. Receptors originate from a woman aged 25 to 39 with COVID-19, enrolled during active disease.

This chain links TRBV5-1 with TRBJ1-3, with D unresolved. Germline lookup yields CDR1 SGHRS and CDR2 YFSETQ. This CDR3 spans 16 amino acids. Trimming shortened V by 4 bases and J by 0 bases, and 14 bases separated the two germline ends. This CDR3 reads CASSGGGGLSGNTIYF. In DNA form, the CDR3 reads TGCGCCAGCAGCGGAGGAGGAGGGCTCTCTGGAAACACCATATATTTT.

The V call is TRBV1, the J call TRBJ1-1; the DNA was not compared with TRBD1, the D call given in the table. TRBV1 is reported as a pseudogene. This CDR3 comprises 15 residues. CDR3 DNA sequence: TGCACCAGCAGCCGGGACAGGGGATTATATACTGAAGCTTTCTTT. This translates into CTSSRDRGLYTEAFF.

The chain joins TRBV10-3 to TRBJ2-3, with 8 bases aligning to TRBD2. Trimming took 2 bases from V and 2 from J; bases not matched to a gene: 6. Germline lookup yields CDR1 ENHRY and CDR2 SYGVKD. The CDR3 totals 16 residues. The CDR3 nucleotides are TGTGCCATCAGTGAGCCGAGCGGGAGATTCACAGATACGCAGTATTTT. Translating it yields CAISEPSGRFTDTQYF.

This clone was seen repeatedly, ten times or more. The CDR3 DNA reads TGCAGCGTTGAAGATCGGGCAGGGAGGGGCTACTATGGCTACACCTTC. Protein product: CSVEDRAGRGYYGYTF. The chain joins TRBV29-1 to TRBJ1-2; the D gene is possibly TRBD1 (5 bases). The CDR3 has 16 amino acids. The V gene's germline CDR1 is SQVTM and CDR2 ANQGSEA. V was trimmed by 0 bases and J by 3 bases, leaving 17 bases between them.

This chain links TRBV7-3 with TRBJ1-2, with 7 bases that match TRBD1. Germline loops: CDR1 SGHTA, CDR2 FQGTGA. This CDR3 contains 12 residues. V dropped 5 bases and J dropped 8; count of bases not matched to a gene: 5. The DNA of the CDR3 is TGTGCCAGCAGCGCTACAGGGGTCGGCTACACCTTC. Translating gives CASSATGVGYTF.

This clone has just one count. This chain links TRBV28 with TRBJ2-7; TRBD2 agrees at 7 bases. This CDR3 is built from 16 residues. V lost 2 bases and J lost 5; bases outside the gene matches: 12. CDR1 is MDHEN, CDR2 SYDVKM, per germline. CDR3 amino acids: CASSLVGAGDLHEQYF. Written as DNA, the CDR3 is TGTGCCAGCAGTTTAGTTGGGGCGGGAGATCTCCACGAGCAGTACTTC.

This sequence joins TRBV5-4 and TRBJ2-7, with 8 bases that match TRBD2. V lost 4 bases and J lost 4; bases outside the gene matches: 10. The CDR3 spans 15 residues. Germline V CDR1 and CDR2: SGHNT, YYREEE (reference sequence). DNA for the CDR3: TGTGCCAGCAGCGCCCGAGGCGGGAGGACATACGAGCAGTACTTC. Residues: CASSARGGRTYEQYF.

This rearrangement joins TRBV19 to TRBJ1-5, with a possible D match to TRBD1 (6 bases). Trimming took 3 bases from V and 4 from J, leaving 10 bases between them. CDR1 and CDR2 from the germline V gene are LNHDA and SQIVND (reference sequence). The CDR3 is made up of 14 amino acids. CDR3 sequence: CASSIVQGNQPQHF. The CDR3 DNA reads as TGTGCCAGTAGTATCGTACAGGGTAATCAGCCCCAGCATTTT.